This TCR beta chain was retrieved from a study of blood T cell repertoires in COVID-19. A single count supports this clone. Here immunoSEQ multiplex PCR was the method, and the copy in TCRdb shows in-frame clones only, minus some. The data hold under 300,000 clones, with approximately 80% observed a single time. The germline CDR1 and CDR2 sequences are GTSNPN and SVGIG (reference sequence). Trimming cost V 2 bases and J 5 bases; bases outside gene matches: 8. This CDR3 is built from 15 residues. Specimen: peripheral blood. This TCR derives from a woman of 80 years or more with active or convalescent COVID-19. This sequence joins TRBV30 and TRBJ1-5; 8 bases fit TRBD1. CDR3 DNA: TGTGCCTGGAGTATAGGACAGGGCGAGGATCAGCCCCAGCATTTT. Residues: CAWSIGQGEDQPQHF.